The clone carrying this T cell receptor (beta chain) has only a few counts. Its antigen is currently unknown. cDNA libraries of TCR beta carried unique molecular identifiers. MiXCR, run by TCRdb on the PCR reads, gives a single entry per CDR3 protein. The sample has approximately 460,000 distinct CDR3 sequences; around 40% are singletons. This specimen belongs to a study of post-analysis software for immune sequencing data. Germline V gene sequence: CDR1 MDHEN, CDR2 SYDVKM. The CDR3 extends over 13 amino acids. V lost 7 bases to trimming and J lost 12 bases, with 19 bases between them. Study-level points and caveats: Several TRBV segments (TRBV5-6, TRBV5-1 and TRBV20-1 among them) occurred more frequently in patients than in controls.

The sequenced sample consisted of blood. The chain is built from TRBV28 and TRBJ2-1, with D possibly TRBD1 on 6 matching bases. The clonotype originates from a girl under 18 with multiple sclerosis. The CDR3 sequence: CASTTEGEIRQFF. The CDR3 nucleotides read TGTGCCAGCACCACCGAGGGGGAGATAAGGCAGTTCTTC.